This T cell receptor beta chain was sequenced for a study of CD8 T cells in ankylosing spondylitis. The study's findings and limits: Blood of patients with ankylosing spondylitis appeared to be characterized by a TCR beta motif of seven or eight highly homologous variants. The clones that were linked to disease were reported to be significantly enriched in matched synovial fluid samples from ankylosing spondylitis patients.

A remark on this clonotype: Antigen specificity is unknown.

The length of the CDR3 is 13 residues. The V gene lost 2 bases and the J gene lost 6 bases, with 7 bases spanning the gap. Looked up from germline, CDR1 is SEHNR and CDR2 is FQNEAQ (reference sequence). TCRdb ran MiXCR on the 5' RACE reads and lists one entry per CDR3 protein. The sample shows some 240,000 distinct CDR3 sequences, around 9.2% of them seen only once. This rearrangement joins TRBV7-9 to TRBJ1-4; TRBD1 might be the D (6 bases). The source material was blood, either unsorted or a sorted T cell fraction (not recorded which). The receptor comes from a male donor with ankylosing spondylitis or in good health (not recorded which). Written as DNA, the CDR3 is TGTGCCAGCAGCTTAAGGGGGGATGAAAAACTGTTTTTT. Translated: CASSLRGDEKLFF.